This T cell receptor (beta chain) was recorded in a study of cytomegalovirus exposure and HLA in healthy donors (dated by TCRdb to 2016 to 2017). Looking at the study overall: In an earlier analysis of 550 to 750 of the donors, around 290 Gb of sequence data and some 120 million unique TCR beta sequences from roughly 190 million T cells were reported. On average, about 200,000 unique TCR beta nucleotide sequences were sequenced per donor among a few hundred genotyped donors of the cohort, with 15% to 20% of those sequences being non-productive. Alongside the repertoire data, information on donor age, sex, ethnicity and CMV serostatus was compiled. The number of donors typed differed by locus, with about 629-630 for A, B, C, DRB1 and DQB1, 522 for DQA1, 600 to 610 for DPA1, and 450 to 480 for DPB1. The study profiled the T cell repertoires of under 850 subjects by immunosequencing and related them to cytomegalovirus serostatus. High-throughput TCR immunosequencing, statistical association of individual TCRs with disease status, and machine learning were combined to predict cytomegalovirus infection status. In an earlier analysis of a few hundred of the donors, high-throughput TCR beta sequencing was used to judge whether each TCR beta V gene segment behaved as functional or pseudogenic. All discovery cohort repertoires had been generated using a single sequencing platform. Along with the approximately 700-subject first cohort, a separate validation cohort of roughly 110 different subjects was used. Among the approximately 400 genotyped donors, roughly 80% belonged to the genetic ancestry cluster associated with self-reported Caucasian donors. Rather than drawing on any new phenotypic data, the later analysis identified candidate immune exposures from TCR beta sequences and the way those sequences occurred across donors. To study patterns of TCR occurrence, a later analysis re-analyzed previously published TCR beta repertoires from hundreds of donors and added high-resolution HLA genotyping. Because of strong linkage in the cohort, roughly five DR-DQ haplotypes were treated as single units for association and clustering. A later genetic analysis used genome-wide SNP genotypes for about three fifths of the 666 donors, treating that subset as a discovery cohort. Class I and class II HLA loci were covered by the typing at four-digit resolution. About 300 gigabases of sequencing data and 70 million to 100 million unique TCR sequences were included in an early release covering about 700 HLA-typed donors. The study aimed to test whether signatures of past pathogen exposure could be identified by cataloging public T cell receptors.

The cohort comprised some 730 healthy bone marrow donors. Cohort members were all nominally healthy when sampled, although unrecorded immune exposures were likely present. The donor was CMV seropositive and was included in the group of approximately 310 seropositive cohort members. A peripheral blood sample was collected from each donor, and TCR beta sequencing was performed on peripheral blood mononuclear cells. Genomic DNA extraction from the blood cell samples was performed with the Qiagen DNeasy Blood Extraction Kit. Receptor amplification or capture employed the immunoSEQ multiplex PCR assay. For the multiplex PCR, a mixture combining 60 forward primers for TCR Vbeta segments and 13 reverse primers for TCR Jbeta segments was used. The CDR3 region of rearranged TCR beta genes was amplified from genomic DNA by a multiplex PCR assay. On the Illumina HiSeq System, the amplified TCR beta libraries were sequenced as 87-base-pair reads. Per the original workflow: A later analysis counted approximately 76 million unique TCR beta chains across the 650 to 700 repertoires, and roughly 9.9 million of these chains were shared by at least two donors. A nearest-neighbor algorithm error-corrected the raw reads and collapsed the reads into unique sequences, merging closely related sequences to remove PCR and sequencing errors. To assign V, D and J gene segments, CDR3 sequences were aligned to IMGT reference sequences. For a sequence to be retained, at least a six-nucleotide match to both a V gene segment and a J gene segment was required. Rearrangements were called productive when the CDR3 lacked stop codons and stayed in frame with V and J; all others were non-productive. CDR3 was defined by IMGT convention, running from the second conserved V-encoded cysteine to the conserved J-encoded phenylalanine. In an earlier analysis of roughly 610 of the donors, sequences lacking an unambiguous match to a single V gene segment were excluded. An earlier analysis of 450 to 650 of the donors called V segments functional above 56.7% productive rearrangements and segregating when the between-donor standard deviation exceeded 5%. A statistical classification framework was built to diagnose cytomegalovirus status from the catalog of TCR beta chain sequences. In a later analysis, V and J genes were assigned by comparing TCR nucleotide sequences against IMGT/GENE-DB human TR gene sequences. The TCRdist pipeline was used in a later analysis to assign CDR3 sequences and most-parsimonious VDJ recombination scenarios. In a later analysis, every TCR beta chain was defined by the combination of its CDR3 amino acid sequence and its V-gene family, and reads without a unique V-gene family were dropped. As a way to deal with suspected cross-contamination and a sequencing artifact, a later analysis dropped under 600 nucleotide sequences that were highly shared and had low generation probability. In a later analysis, a clonal expansion index was calculated for each public chain from normalized within-repertoire ranks of inferred template counts. A later analysis computed generation probabilities with a VDJ recombination model fitted to out-of-frame rearrangements, and checked the results against IGoR. Hypergeometric tests were used in a later analysis to score TCR-TCR, TCR-HLA and TCR-CMV co-occurrence, with a repertoire-size bias correction applied to the TCR pairs. To estimate false discovery rates, a later analysis permuted the HLA or CMV assignments 20 times. In a later analysis, co-occurring TCRs were grouped with DBSCAN, and TCRdist sequence similarity was added when clustering was performed within HLA-allele-positive subsets. Repertoires with fewer than 30,000 or more than 120,000 public chains, plus five repertoires with anomalous nucleotide sharing, were excluded from co-occurrence clustering. The source is immuneACCESS, and TCRdb retained only in-frame sequences with V and J called. Part of the clones is not carried over; for the studies checked, unresolved V genes explain less than half of this, and the remainder is unexplained. V and J calls and clone size are those listed in that table; D and trimming were worked out from the DNA. The sample table records 100,000 to 150,000 clones; around 74% of these occur just once. Clones ranked in the top ten supply around 4.2% of the sample.

Results the study describes overall, beyond this receptor: The classifier was reported to diagnose cytomegalovirus status with high specificity and sensitivity in both the original cohort and the validation cohort. According to the authors, the approach could potentially be generalized to other disease states and immunological phenotypes. According to a later analysis, most CMV-associated TCR beta chains appeared to be HLA-restricted, and the HLA associations seemed to be driven largely by CMV exposure. In vitro tests confirmed that a few of the cytomegalovirus-associated TCR beta chains recognize cytomegalovirus antigens. A group of highly shared sequence variants was considered likely to be a technical artifact of the sequencing pipeline. According to a later analysis, TCR association rates differed among HLA loci, with DRB1 alleles showing the most associated TCRs and HLA-C alleles showing the fewest. Some IMGT-functional V segments, including TRBV6-2 and TRBV6-3, could not be distinguished by the 87-base-pair reads and were therefore excluded. Broadly in line with IMGT annotations, most TCR beta V segments showed up in productive rearrangements about 87% or about 30% of the time in an earlier analysis of several hundred of the donors. Compared with the approximately 720-donor mean, donors in an Asian-associated ancestry cluster had fewer N-insertions in productive TCRs, according to a later genetic analysis. Because counts were too low, seventeen rarely observed V segments, including chromosome 9 orphons, were excluded from the earlier analysis of some 590 of the donors. In a later analysis, several top co-occurrence clusters were reported to appear linked to parvovirus B19, influenza, CMV and Epstein-Barr virus. Immune exposure information for the cohort was limited to CMV serostatus. In a later analysis, HLA-associated TCR beta chains were found to be more clonally expanded and to have lower generation probabilities than equally common non-associated chains. A further reported finding was that TCR beta sequences accurately predicted the HLA-A and HLA-B alleles for most subjects in the first cohort. V-gene and J-gene trimming of TCR beta chains was associated with a missense DCLRE1C variant in a later genetic analysis, and the association was replicated in an independent cohort. In the study, approximately 150 TCR beta chains were listed as associated with cytomegalovirus. A later analysis associated about 18,000 TCR beta sequences with specific HLA alleles at a false discovery rate of 0.05. The presence/absence analyses assumed that sequencing depth was roughly uniform across donors, and that assumption may not be true. The cohort was sequenced for TCR beta chains only, and without alpha or paired-chain data the features that could be detected were limited. Because some donors lacked HLA typing at each locus, the association tests relied only on the typed subset. Linkage disequilibrium might explain the correlated functional status among segregating V segments, but an unknown experimental factor could not be excluded. When HLA alleles, especially DR and DQ, strongly co-occurred, attributing TCR associations to individual alleles was difficult. Across donors, most TCR sequences were observed very rarely, whereas some public TCRs were present in many individuals.

Notes on this clone: Its binding antigen is unknown. Base qualities are not provided; no much larger clone lies one nucleotide away.

The germline V gene sets CDR1 to SGHTS and CDR2 to YDEGEE. V lost 1 base and J lost 5 bases, and the count of bases not matched to a germline gene is 10. The cysteine opens and the phenylalanine closes a CDR3 of 18 amino acids. The sequence is cut down to CDR3 DNA, 54 bases in frame from base 1. The sequenced sample consisted of PBMCs. The source of this sequence is a woman in her forties or fifties in good health and CMV-seropositive. The chain is assembled from TRBV5-8 and TRBJ2-3, and 13 bases in between align with TRBD2. The nucleotides read TGTGCCAGCAGCTTGTCTGGAACTAGCGGGGGGGCCGGAGATACGCAGTATTTT. Its translation is CASSLSGTSGGAGDTQYF. Full variable domain (CDR3 extended with the reference TRBV5-8 and TRBJ2-3 proteins): EAGVTQSPTHLIKTRGQQATLRCSPISGHTSVYWYQQALGLGLQFLLWYDEGEERNRGNFPPRFSGRQFPNYSSELNVNALELEDSALYLCASSLSGTSGGAGDTQYFGPGTRLTVL.